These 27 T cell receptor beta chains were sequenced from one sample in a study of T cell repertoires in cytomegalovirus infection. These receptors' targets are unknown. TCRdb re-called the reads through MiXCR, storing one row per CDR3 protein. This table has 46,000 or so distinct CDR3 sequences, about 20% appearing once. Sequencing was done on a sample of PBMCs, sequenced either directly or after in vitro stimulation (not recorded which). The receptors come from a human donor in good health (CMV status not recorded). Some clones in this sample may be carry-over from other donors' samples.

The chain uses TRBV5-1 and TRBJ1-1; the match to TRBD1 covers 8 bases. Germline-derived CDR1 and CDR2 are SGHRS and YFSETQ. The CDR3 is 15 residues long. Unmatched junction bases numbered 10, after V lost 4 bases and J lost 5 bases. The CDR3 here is CASSAGTGGGTEAFF. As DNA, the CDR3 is TGCGCCAGCAGCGCGGGAACAGGGGGAGGAACTGAAGCTTTCTTT.

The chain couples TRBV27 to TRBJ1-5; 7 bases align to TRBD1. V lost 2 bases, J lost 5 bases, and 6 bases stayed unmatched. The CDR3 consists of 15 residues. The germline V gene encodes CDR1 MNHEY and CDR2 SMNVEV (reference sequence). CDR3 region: CASSLGSGGDQPQHF. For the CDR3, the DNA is TGTGCCAGCAGTTTAGGGTCAGGGGGAGATCAGCCCCAGCATTTT.

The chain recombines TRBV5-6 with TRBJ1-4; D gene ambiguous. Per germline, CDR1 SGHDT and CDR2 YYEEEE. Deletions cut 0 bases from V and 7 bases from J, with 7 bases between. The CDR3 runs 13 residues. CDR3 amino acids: CASSLAGSEKLFF. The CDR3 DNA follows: TGTGCCAGCAGCTTGGCGGGGTCTGAAAAACTGTTTTTT.

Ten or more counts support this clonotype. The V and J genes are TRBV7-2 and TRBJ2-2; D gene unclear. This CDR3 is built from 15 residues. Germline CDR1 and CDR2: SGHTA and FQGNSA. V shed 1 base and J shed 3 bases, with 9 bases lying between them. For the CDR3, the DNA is TGTGCCAGCAGCTTAGGTGGGCGTGACACCGGGGAGCTGTTTTTT. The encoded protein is CASSLGGRDTGELFF.

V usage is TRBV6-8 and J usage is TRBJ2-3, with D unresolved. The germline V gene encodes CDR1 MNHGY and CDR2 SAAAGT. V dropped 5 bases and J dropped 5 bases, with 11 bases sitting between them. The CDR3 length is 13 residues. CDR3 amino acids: CASSPFSIDTQYF. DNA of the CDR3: TGTGCCAGCAGTCCCTTCTCGATAGATACGCAGTATTTT.

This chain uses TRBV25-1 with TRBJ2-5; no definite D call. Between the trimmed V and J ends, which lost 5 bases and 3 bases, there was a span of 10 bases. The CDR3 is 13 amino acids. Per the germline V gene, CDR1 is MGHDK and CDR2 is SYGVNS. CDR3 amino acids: CASSIRSKETQYF. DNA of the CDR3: TGTGCCAGCAGTATACGGTCCAAAGAGACCCAGTACTTC.

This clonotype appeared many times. CDR3 DNA sequence: TGTGCCAGCAGTCCATACAATGAGCAGTTCTTC. Protein sequence: CASSPYNEQFF. The chain links TRBV6-1 to TRBJ2-1, with unresolved D. The CDR3 spans 11 residues. The V gene lost 5 bases and the J gene lost 4 bases, with 3 bases spanning the gap. Germline values: CDR1 MNHNS, CDR2 SASEGT.

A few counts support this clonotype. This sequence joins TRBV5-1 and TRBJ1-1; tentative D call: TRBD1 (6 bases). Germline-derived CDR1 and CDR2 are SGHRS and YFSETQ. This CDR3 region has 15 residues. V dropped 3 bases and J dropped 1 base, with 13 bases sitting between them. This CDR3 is CASSSLGGQNTEAFF. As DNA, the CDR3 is TGCGCCAGCAGCTCCCTGGGGGGGCAGAACACTGAAGCTTTCTTT. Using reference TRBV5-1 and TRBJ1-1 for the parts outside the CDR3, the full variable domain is KAGVTQTPRYLIKTRGQQVTLSCSPISGHRSVSWYQQTPGQGLQFLFEYFSETQRNKGNFPGRFSGRQFSNSRSEMNVSTLELGDSALYLCASSSLGGQNTEAFFGQGTRLTVV.

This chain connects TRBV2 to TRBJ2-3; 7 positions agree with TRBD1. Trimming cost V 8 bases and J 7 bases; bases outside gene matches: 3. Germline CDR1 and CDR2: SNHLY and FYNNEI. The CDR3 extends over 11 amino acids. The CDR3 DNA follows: TGTGCCAGCCGGGACAGTTATACGCAGTATTTT. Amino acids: CASRDSYTQYF. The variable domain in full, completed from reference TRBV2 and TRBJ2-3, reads EPEVTQTPSHQVTQMGQEVILRCVPISNHLYFYWYRQILGQKVEFLVSFYNNEISEKSEIFDDQFSVERPDGSNFTLKIRSTKLEDSAMYFCASRDSYTQYFGPGTRLTVL.

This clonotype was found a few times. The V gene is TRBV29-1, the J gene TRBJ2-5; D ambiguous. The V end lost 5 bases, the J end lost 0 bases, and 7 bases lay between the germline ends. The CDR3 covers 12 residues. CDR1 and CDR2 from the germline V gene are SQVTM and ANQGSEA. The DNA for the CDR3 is TGCAGCGTTCGAACGTACCAAGAGACCCAGTACTTC. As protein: CSVRTYQETQYF.

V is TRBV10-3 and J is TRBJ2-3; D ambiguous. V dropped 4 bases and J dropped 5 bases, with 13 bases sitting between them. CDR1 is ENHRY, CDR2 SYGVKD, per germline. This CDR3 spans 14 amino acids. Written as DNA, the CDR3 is TGTGCCATCAGTGTTGCCGGAGCTGTAGATACGCAGTATTTT. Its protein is CAISVAGAVDTQYF.

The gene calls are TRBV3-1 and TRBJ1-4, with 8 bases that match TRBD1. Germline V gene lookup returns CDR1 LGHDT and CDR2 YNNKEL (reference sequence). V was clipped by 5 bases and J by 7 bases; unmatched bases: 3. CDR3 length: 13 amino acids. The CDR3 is CASSDRGREKLFF. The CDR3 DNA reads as TGTGCCAGCAGCGACAGGGGCCGTGAAAAACTGTTTTTT. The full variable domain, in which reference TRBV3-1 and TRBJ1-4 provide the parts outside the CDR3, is DTAVSQTPKYLVTQMGNDKSIKCEQNLGHDTMYWYKQDSKKFLKIMFSYNNKELIINETVPNRFSPKSPDKAHLNLHINSLELGDSAVYFCASSDRGREKLFFGSGTQLSVL.

The CDR3 DNA reads TGTGCCAGCAGTCAATTTACTGGGGGAAGCGAGCAGTACTTC. Protein: CASSQFTGGSEQYF. The rearrangement links TRBV2 to TRBJ2-7, with D perhaps assigned TRBD1 or TRBD2 (5 bases each). Germline CDR1 is SNHLY and CDR2 is FYNNEI. V was pared by 5 bases and J by 6 bases, with 17 bases between. The CDR3 consists of 14 residues. The full variable domain, its missing parts supplied by reference TRBV2 and TRBJ2-7, is EPEVTQTPSHQVTQMGQEVILRCVPISNHLYFYWYRQILGQKVEFLVSFYNNEISEKSEIFDDQFSVERPDGSNFTLKIRSTKLEDSAMYFCASSQFTGGSEQYFGPGTRLTVT.

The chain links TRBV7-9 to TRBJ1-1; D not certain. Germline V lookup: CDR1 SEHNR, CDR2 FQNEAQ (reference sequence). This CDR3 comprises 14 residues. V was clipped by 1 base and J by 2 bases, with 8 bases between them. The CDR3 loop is CASSLGAANTEAFF. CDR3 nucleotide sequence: TGTGCCAGCAGCTTAGGCGCCGCTAACACTGAAGCTTTCTTT.

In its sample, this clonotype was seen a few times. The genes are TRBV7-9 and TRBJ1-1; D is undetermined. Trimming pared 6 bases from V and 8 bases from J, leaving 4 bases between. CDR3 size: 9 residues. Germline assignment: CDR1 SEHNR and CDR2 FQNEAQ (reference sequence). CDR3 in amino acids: CASREEAFF. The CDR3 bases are TGTGCCAGCAGAGAAGAAGCTTTCTTT. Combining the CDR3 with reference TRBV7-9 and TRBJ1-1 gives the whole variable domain DTGVSQNPRHKITKRGQNVTFRCDPISEHNRLYWYRQTLGQGPEFLTYFQNEAQLEKSRLLSDRFSAERPKGSFSTLEIQRTEQGDSAMYLCASREEAFFGQGTRLTVV.

CDR3 nucleotides: TGTGCCAGCAGCTTGGAACTATGGGGGACAGACAGCAATCAGCCCCAGCATTTT. Translated, it gives CASSLELWGTDSNQPQHF. This chain links TRBV7-2 with TRBJ1-5; 7 bases line up with TRBD1. The ends lost 3 bases at V and 1 base at J; junction bases unmatched: 12. The CDR3 has 18 residues. Germline CDR1 SGHTA, CDR2 FQGNSA.

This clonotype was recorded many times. The CDR3 DNA sequence: TGTGCCAGCAGCTTAGGAGGGGTCGAAGCTTTCTTT. Encoded protein: CASSLGGVEAFF. The chain is built from TRBV7-9 and TRBJ1-1, with a tentative D call TRBD1 (5 bases). The CDR3 consists of 12 residues. The germline V gene has CDR1 SEHNR and CDR2 FQNEAQ (reference sequence). The V and J ends lost 1 base and 8 bases respectively, with 8 bases between them.

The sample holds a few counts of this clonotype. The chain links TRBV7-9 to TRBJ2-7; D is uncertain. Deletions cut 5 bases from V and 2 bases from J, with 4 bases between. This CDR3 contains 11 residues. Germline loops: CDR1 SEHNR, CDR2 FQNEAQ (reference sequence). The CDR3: CASSQAYEQYF. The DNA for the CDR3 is TGTGCCAGCAGCCAAGCCTACGAGCAGTACTTC. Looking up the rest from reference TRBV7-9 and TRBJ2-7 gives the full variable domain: DTGVSQNPRHKITKRGQNVTFRCDPISEHNRLYWYRQTLGQGPEFLTYFQNEAQLEKSRLLSDRFSAERPKGSFSTLEIQRTEQGDSAMYLCASSQAYEQYFGPGTRLTVT.

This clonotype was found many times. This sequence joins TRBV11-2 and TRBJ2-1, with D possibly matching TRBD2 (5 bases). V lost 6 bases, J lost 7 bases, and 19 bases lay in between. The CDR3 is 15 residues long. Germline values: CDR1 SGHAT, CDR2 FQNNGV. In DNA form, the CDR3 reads TGTGCCAGCAGGCAACCGGACTTAGGGAGAAATGAGCAGTTCTTC. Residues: CASRQPDLGRNEQFF.

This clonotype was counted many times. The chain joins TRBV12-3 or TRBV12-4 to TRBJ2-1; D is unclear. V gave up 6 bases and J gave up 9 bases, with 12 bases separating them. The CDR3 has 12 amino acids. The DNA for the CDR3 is TGTGCCAGCAGCCCTATAGACGGTGAGCAGTTCTTC. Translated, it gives CASSPIDGEQFF.

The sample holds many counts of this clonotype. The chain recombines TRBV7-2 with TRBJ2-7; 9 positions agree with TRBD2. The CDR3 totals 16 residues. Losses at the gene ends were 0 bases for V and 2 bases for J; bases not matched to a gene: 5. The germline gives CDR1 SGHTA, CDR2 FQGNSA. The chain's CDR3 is CASSLAYAGGPYEQYF. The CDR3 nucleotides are TGTGCCAGCAGCTTAGCTTACGCGGGAGGGCCCTACGAGCAGTACTTC.

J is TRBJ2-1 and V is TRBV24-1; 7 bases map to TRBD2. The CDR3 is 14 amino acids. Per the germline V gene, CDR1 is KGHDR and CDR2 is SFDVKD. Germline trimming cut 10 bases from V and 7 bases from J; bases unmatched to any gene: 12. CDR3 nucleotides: TGTGCCACTAGTAGGGCGGGAGTGGCGAATGAGCAGTTCTTC. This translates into CATSRAGVANEQFF.

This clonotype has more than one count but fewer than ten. The CDR3 coding sequence is TGTGCCAGCAGCCGTCTCCTAGAGACCCAGTACTTC. This gives the protein CASSRLLETQYF. This chain uses TRBV12-3 or TRBV12-4 with TRBJ2-5; no definite D call. The CDR3 covers 12 residues. V was trimmed by 6 bases and J by 4 bases, leaving 9 bases between them.

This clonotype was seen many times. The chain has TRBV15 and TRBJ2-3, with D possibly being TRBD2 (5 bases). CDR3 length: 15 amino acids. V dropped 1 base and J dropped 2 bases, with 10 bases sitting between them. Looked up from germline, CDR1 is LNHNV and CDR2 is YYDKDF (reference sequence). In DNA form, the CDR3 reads TGTGCCACCAGCAGAGGTTCGGGGATCACAGATACGCAGTATTTT. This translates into CATSRGSGITDTQYF.

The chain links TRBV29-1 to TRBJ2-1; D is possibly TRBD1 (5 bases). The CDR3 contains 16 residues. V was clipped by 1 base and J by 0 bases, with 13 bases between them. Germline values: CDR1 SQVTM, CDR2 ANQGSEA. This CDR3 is CSVEGGKGLSYNEQFF. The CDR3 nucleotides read TGCAGCGTTGAAGGGGGCAAGGGCCTCTCCTACAATGAGCAGTTCTTC.

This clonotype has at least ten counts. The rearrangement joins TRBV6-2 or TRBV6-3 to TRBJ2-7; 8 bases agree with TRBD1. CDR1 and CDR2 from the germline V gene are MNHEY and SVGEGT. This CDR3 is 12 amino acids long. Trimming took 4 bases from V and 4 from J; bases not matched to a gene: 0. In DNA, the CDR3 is TGTGCCAGCAGTTGGGACAGGTACGAGCAGTACTTC. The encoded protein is CASSWDRYEQYF.

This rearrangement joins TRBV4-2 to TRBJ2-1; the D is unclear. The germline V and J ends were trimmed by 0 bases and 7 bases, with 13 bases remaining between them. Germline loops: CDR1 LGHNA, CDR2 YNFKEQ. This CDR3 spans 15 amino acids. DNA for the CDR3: TGTGCCAGCAGCCAAGAATTCCCCCCGAGGAATGAGCAGTTCTTC. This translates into CASSQEFPPRNEQFF.